These T cell receptor beta chains were read from a single sample in a study of shared clonotypes between healthy human individuals. TCRdb's table, derived via immunoSEQ multiplex PCR, lists solely in-frame clones and lacks some. This sample carries about 690,000 clones, roughly 88% of them seen once, and the ten largest clones take 30% to 40%. The material sequenced was memory CD8+ T cells from PBMCs. The receptor set was obtained from a man between 18 and 35 years old in good health. Some clones in this sample may be carry-over from other donors' samples. Both conserved end residues are part of each CDR3. Each record gives: clone size, V gene, J gene, D gene, CDR3 protein, CDR3 DNA. The D gene is left open where the match is weak. Size values are once, few and many counts, or a class for expanded clones, and some rows have none.

>NA|TRBV7-9|TRBJ2-7|TRBD1
CASSFRDRAYEQYF
TGTGCCAGCAGCTTTAGGGACAGGGCCTACGAGCAGTACTTC
>NA|TRBV7-9|TRBJ2-1|TRBD2
CASSQRTSGSQVEQFF
TGTGCCAGCAGCCAGCGGACTAGCGGGAGTCAGGTTGAGCAGTTCTTC
>NA|TRBV28|TRBJ1-2|NA
CASSLSVNYGYTF
TGTGCCAGCAGTTTATCGGTCAACTATGGCTACACCTTC
>NA|TRBV19|TRBJ2-7|NA
CASSPGRVAYEQYF
TGTGCCAGTAGTCCCGGAAGGGTGGCCTACGAGCAGTACTTC
>NA|TRBV19|TRBJ2-1|TRBD2
CASSSSSGVSSYNEQFF
TGTGCCAGTAGTTCTTCTAGCGGGGTAAGCTCCTACAATGAGCAGTTCTTC
>NA|TRBV5-1|TRBJ1-2|NA
CASSTKDNNYGYTF
TGCGCCAGCAGCACAAAAGACAACAACTATGGCTACACCTTC
>once|TRBV27|TRBJ2-3|NA
CASSLLGGRIRSRADTQYF
TGTGCCAGCAGTTTATTGGGCGGGCGAATACGAAGCCGTGCAGATACGCAGTATTTT
>NA|TRBV19|TRBJ2-1|TRBD2
CASSTAAGVYNEQFF
TGTGCCAGTAGTACTGCGGCGGGAGTCTACAATGAGCAGTTCTTC
>NA|TRBV19|TRBJ2-7|TRBD1
CASSVASGTGTYEQYF
TGTGCCAGTAGTGTGGCTTCCGGGACAGGGACGTACGAGCAGTACTTC
>NA|TRBV6-1|TRBJ2-7|NA
CASSVWANMFNEQYF
TGTGCCAGCAGTGTTTGGGCGAATATGTTCAACGAGCAGTACTTC
>NA|TRBV15|TRBJ2-1|TRBD2
CATSREVLAGGNEQFF
TGTGCCACCAGCAGAGAGGTCCTAGCGGGAGGGAATGAGCAGTTCTTC
>NA|TRBV27|TRBJ2-7|TRBD2
CASSPTSGYEQYF
TGTGCCAGCAGCCCGACTAGCGGTTACGAGCAGTACTTC
>NA|TRBV7-8|TRBJ2-5|NA
CASSLEATQYF
TGTGCCAGCAGCTTAGAGGCGACCCAGTACTTC
>NA|TRBV2|TRBJ2-7|TRBD1
CASSGTGESYEQYF
TGTGCCAGCAGTGGGACAGGGGAAAGCTACGAGCAGTACTTC
>NA|TRBV7-9|TRBJ2-1|NA
CASSPTGTGELHNEQFF
TGTGCCAGCAGCCCTACCGGCACAGGCGAACTTCACAATGAGCAGTTCTTC
>NA|TRBV13|TRBJ1-1|TRBD1
CASSELRGMNTEAFF
TGTGCCAGCAGCGAACTCAGGGGGATGAACACTGAAGCTTTCTTT
>NA|TRBV5-4|TRBJ1-1|NA
CASSLGRSANTEAFF
TGTGCCAGCAGCTTGGGTCGGTCTGCGAACACTGAAGCTTTCTTT
>NA|TRBV27|TRBJ2-7|NA
CAVGVGATYEQYF
TGTGCAGTGGGGGTGGGGGCCACCTACGAGCAGTACTTC
>once|TRBV7-8|TRBJ2-7|NA
CASSLDSGGTEQYF
TGTGCCAGCAGCTTAGATTCAGGAGGAACCGAGCAGTACTTC
>NA|TRBV28|TRBJ2-7|NA
CATTLVEGSYEQYF
TGTGCCACGACTCTCGTCGAGGGCTCCTACGAGCAGTACTTC
>NA|TRBV11-2|TRBJ2-5|NA
CASSLVGVETQYF
TGTGCCAGCAGCTTAGTGGGCGTCGAGACCCAGTACTTC
>NA|TRBV27|TRBJ2-7|TRBD1
CASSAETGGKSYEQYF
TGTGCCAGCAGTGCCGAGACAGGGGGCAAGTCCTACGAGCAGTACTTC
>NA|TRBV20-1|TRBJ2-7|NA
CSARLIGEQYF
TGCAGTGCTAGACTCATCGGGGAGCAGTACTTC
>NA|TRBV10-1|TRBJ1-1|NA
CASSRDSMNTEAFF
TGCGCCAGCAGTAGGGACTCGATGAACACTGAAGCTTTCTTT
>NA|TRBV10-1|TRBJ2-1|TRBD1
CASSKTQGAVDEQFF
TGCGCCAGCAGTAAGACACAGGGGGCCGTTGATGAGCAGTTCTTC
>NA|TRBV2|TRBJ2-7|TRBD2
CASSGLAVHYEQYF
TGTGCCAGCAGTGGACTAGCGGTACACTACGAGCAGTACTTC
>NA|TRBV28|TRBJ1-3|NA
CASSFQGSGNTIYF
TGTGCCAGCAGTTTTCAGGGATCTGGAAACACCATATATTTT
>NA|TRBV11-2|TRBJ2-1|TRBD1
CASSLARTGSNEQFF
TGTGCCAGCAGCTTAGCCAGGACAGGGTCGAATGAGCAGTTCTTC
>few|TRBV28|TRBJ2-7|NA
CASSFRVHEQYF
TGTGCCAGCAGTTTCAGGGTCCACGAGCAGTACTTC
>NA|TRBV27|TRBJ2-7|TRBD1
CASRPIQGAAYEQYF
TGTGCCAGCAGGCCTATACAGGGGGCCGCCTACGAGCAGTACTTC
>NA|TRBV4-1|TRBJ1-5|NA
CASSQRQQGNMGQPQHF
TGCGCCAGCAGCCAGCGCCAACAGGGTAATATGGGTCAGCCCCAGCATTTT
>NA|TRBV27|TRBJ2-7|TRBD1
CASSSSTGERDYEQYF
TGTGCCAGCAGTTCCTCGACAGGGGAAAGAGACTACGAGCAGTACTTC
>NA|TRBV11-2|TRBJ2-7|NA
CASSLARGPFYEQYF
TGTGCCAGCAGCTTAGCGCGGGGCCCATTCTACGAGCAGTACTTC
>NA|TRBV2|TRBJ2-7|TRBD2
CASRETSGGSGEQYF
TGTGCCAGCAGGGAAACTAGCGGAGGTTCCGGGGAGCAGTACTTC
>NA|TRBV5-1|TRBJ2-7|TRBD2
CASSLVGLPNSYEQYF
TGCGCCAGCAGCTTGGTGGGACTACCAAACTCCTACGAGCAGTACTTC
>once|TRBV7-3|TRBJ1-2|NA
CASSLTSGLSLEGYTF
TGTGCCAGCAGCTTAACGTCCGGCCTTTCCCTGGAGGGCTACACCTTC
>once|TRBV29-1|TRBJ2-7|NA
CSVEGSRLPYEQYF
TGCAGCGTTGAAGGGAGTCGTCTACCTTACGAGCAGTACTTC
>NA|TRBV5-8|TRBJ2-7|TRBD1
CASSWTGDHEQYF
TGTGCCAGCAGCTGGACAGGGGACCACGAGCAGTACTTC
>NA|TRBV7-9|TRBJ1-1|NA
CASSFSPVKAFF
TGTGCCAGCAGCTTCAGCCCTGTGAAAGCTTTCTTT
>once|TRBV27|TRBJ2-1|NA
CASSLGGGFSYNEQFF
TGTGCCAGCAGTCTAGGGGGGGGATTTTCCTACAATGAGCAGTTCTTC
>NA|TRBV5-6|TRBJ2-7|TRBD2
CASSPGLAGEYSYEQYF
TGTGCCAGCAGCCCGGGACTAGCGGGAGAGTACTCCTACGAGCAGTACTTC
>NA|TRBV27|TRBJ2-7|NA
CASGPGFLAWRRDEQYF
TGTGCCAGCGGGCCGGGTTTTTTAGCGTGGAGAAGGGACGAGCAGTACTTC
>NA|TRBV4-1|TRBJ2-3|NA
CASSQAPGSYPDTQYF
TGCGCCAGCAGCCAAGCCCCGGGATCATACCCAGATACGCAGTATTTT
>NA|TRBV10-3|TRBJ2-6|NA
CAIMAWADGAGANVLTF
TGTGCCATCATGGCATGGGCCGATGGGGCTGGGGCCAACGTCCTGACTTTC
>NA|TRBV28|TRBJ1-5|NA
CASSPAWRGKDQPQHF
TGTGCCAGCAGTCCCGCCTGGAGGGGGAAGGATCAGCCCCAGCATTTT
>NA|TRBV29-1|TRBJ2-1|NA
CSVDRRATFDEQFF
TGCAGCGTAGACCGGAGGGCTACTTTCGATGAGCAGTTCTTC
>NA|TRBV7-9|TRBJ2-7|TRBD2
CASSPTSVAGGPLEQYF
TGTGCCAGCAGCCCCACCTCGGTAGCGGGAGGGCCCCTCGAGCAGTACTTC
>NA|TRBV28|TRBJ1-1|NA
CASSSLGMNTEAFF
TGTGCCAGCAGTTCCCTAGGTATGAACACTGAAGCTTTCTTT
>NA|TRBV4-1|TRBJ2-7|NA
CASSQVRFGSGISYEQYF
TGCGCCAGCAGCCAAGTCCGTTTTGGGTCAGGGATCTCCTACGAGCAGTACTTC
>NA|TRBV13|TRBJ2-7|TRBD2
CASTIGGAYEQYF
TGTGCCAGCACCATCGGGGGGGCCTACGAGCAGTACTTC
>NA|TRBV27|TRBJ2-1|NA
CASSLLWGTKHYNEQFF
TGTGCCAGCAGTCTTCTTTGGGGCACCAAACACTACAATGAGCAGTTCTTC
>NA|TRBV6-5|TRBJ1-2|NA
CASSYRPRNYGYTF
TGTGCCAGCAGTTACCGGCCTAGGAACTATGGCTACACCTTC
>NA|TRBV27|TRBJ1-5|TRBD1
CASSLMGQGTGQPQHF
TGTGCCAGCAGTTTAATGGGACAGGGAACGGGACAGCCCCAGCATTTT
>NA|TRBV9|TRBJ2-3|TRBD2
CASGEGGGRARDTQYF
TGTGCCTCCGGAGAGGGTGGCGGGAGGGCCAGAGATACGCAGTATTTT
>NA|TRBV27|TRBJ1-1|TRBD1
CASSWGTGGTEAFF
TGTGCCAGCAGTTGGGGGACAGGGGGCACTGAAGCTTTCTTT
>NA|TRBV11-2|TRBJ2-1|NA
CASSLAGTYNEQFF
TGTGCCAGCAGCTTAGCGGGAACCTACAATGAGCAGTTCTTC
>once|TRBV27|TRBJ2-5|NA
CASRNAGWETQYF
TGTGCCAGCAGGAACGCGGGATGGGAGACCCAGTACTTC
>NA|TRBV27|TRBJ2-1|NA
CASSLQQVPYNEQFF
TGTGCCAGCAGTTTACAACAGGTCCCCTACAATGAGCAGTTCTTC
>NA|TRBV19|TRBJ1-1|TRBD1
CASIDRGIITEAFF
TGTGCCAGTATTGACAGGGGGATCATCACTGAAGCTTTCTTT
>NA|TRBV9|TRBJ1-4|TRBD1
CASSSNGQGSEKLFF
TGTGCCAGCAGCTCAAACGGACAGGGGAGTGAAAAACTGTTTTTT